Following are 14 T cell receptor beta chains from one sample sequenced in a study of human T cells and chemical hapten exposure. Time point described: patch test 1, 2 weeks after DPC sensitization. Treatment defined: therapeutic diphenylcyclopropenone sensitization with weekly scalp DPC. MiXCR was run by TCRdb on the RACE reads, yielding one entry per CDR3 protein. The repertoire includes 150,000 to 200,000 distinct CDR3 sequences, 13% to 15% of them detected once, and about 1.7% sits in the top ten. This material consisted of whole blood, taken in connection with sensitization to the hapten diphenylcyclopropenone (DPC). The receptors come from a young woman with alopecia areata. Some clones in this sample may be carry-over from other donors' samples.

In its sample, this clonotype was seen many times. The chain carries TRBV12-3 or TRBV12-4 and TRBJ2-3; the match to TRBD1 covers 9 bases. The CDR3 loop spans 15 amino acids. V lost 4 bases and J lost 4; bases outside the gene matches: 6. CDR3 in DNA: TGTGCCAGCAGTTCGGGACAGGGAGTCTCAGATACGCAGTATTTT. Its protein is CASSSGQGVSDTQYF.

The table lists this clonotype with many counts. This chain joins TRBV30 and TRBJ1-6; perhaps TRBD1 as D (5 bases). In germline, CDR1 is GTSNPN, CDR2 SVGIG (reference sequence). Trimming pared 4 bases from V and 9 bases from J, leaving 22 bases between. The CDR3 totals 16 residues. CDR3 protein: CAWTGGPGVWSSPLHF. In DNA, the CDR3 is TGTGCCTGGACCGGAGGGCCGGGGGTATGGAGTTCACCCCTCCACTTT.

The chain is built from TRBV20-1 and TRBJ1-5; perhaps TRBD1 as D (5 bases). V dropped 3 bases and J dropped 7 bases, with 13 bases sitting between them. This CDR3 is 13 amino acids long. The germline gives CDR1 DFQATT, CDR2 SNEGSKA (reference sequence). The CDR3 DNA sequence: TGCAGTGCTAGGGACAATTTGGACCAGCCCCAGCATTTT. This gives the protein CSARDNLDQPQHF.

This clonotype was picked up a small number of times. The chain has TRBV7-2 and TRBJ2-1; D may be TRBD1 (6 bases). The ends were cut back, 3 bases at V and 5 bases at J, with 14 bases in the middle. The germline V gene has CDR1 SGHTA and CDR2 FQGNSA. The CDR3 spans 15 residues. DNA of the CDR3: TGTGCCAGCAGCTTGGGACACCTACCGCACAATGAGCAGTTCTTC. This codes for CASSLGHLPHNEQFF.

This clonotype was seen ten or more times. The rearrangement links TRBV25-1 to TRBJ1-2; D unclear. CDR1 is MGHDK and CDR2 is SYGVNS in the germline V gene. This CDR3 is built from 15 residues. With 6 bases removed from V and 9 bases from J, the gap between germline ends came to 23 bases. The CDR3 DNA follows: TGTGCCAGCAGCCGAAAGGATACACCATCTTGGCGCTACACCTTC. Encoded protein: CASSRKDTPSWRYTF.

This chain uses TRBV9 with TRBJ2-7, with 9 bases matching TRBD2. Per the germline V gene, CDR1 is SGDLS and CDR2 is YYNGEE. V shed 0 bases, J shed 2 bases, and the junction held 9 bases outside the gene matches. CDR3 length: 17 residues. CDR3 residues: CASSVDPTSGPTYEQYF. In nucleotides, the CDR3 is TGTGCCAGCAGCGTAGATCCCACTAGCGGGCCAACCTACGAGCAGTACTTC.

This clonotype occurred a few times. This chain links TRBV13 with TRBJ1-2; no clear D. The CDR3 has 15 amino acids. Germline CDR1 PRHDT, CDR2 FYEKMQ (reference sequence). V was cut by 6 bases and J by 5 bases, with 19 bases left in between. The chain's CDR3 is CASSSGIRGAYGYTF. CDR3 coding DNA: TGTGCCAGCAGTTCGGGTATCAGAGGCGCTTATGGCTACACCTTC. Complete variable domain (other parts from reference TRBV13 and TRBJ1-2): AAGVIQSPRHLIKEKRETATLKCYPIPRHDTVYWYQQGPGQDPQFLISFYEKMQSDKGSIPDRFSAQQFSDYHSELNMSSLELGDSALYFCASSSGIRGAYGYTFGSGTRLTVV.

This clonotype was seen more than once but under ten times. The V gene is TRBV5-1, the J gene TRBJ2-2, with D perhaps matching TRBD2 (6 bases). This CDR3 region has 17 residues. The germline V gene encodes CDR1 SGHRS and CDR2 YFSETQ. V lost 6 bases and J 4 bases, leaving 22 bases between the germline ends. Here the CDR3 DNA reads TGCGCCAGCACCGACTCTCCGGGAGAAGTGGCCACCGGGGAGCTGTTTTTT. Amino acids: CASTDSPGEVATGELFF. The full variable domain, in which reference TRBV5-1 and TRBJ2-2 provide the parts outside the CDR3, is KAGVTQTPRYLIKTRGQQVTLSCSPISGHRSVSWYQQTPGQGLQFLFEYFSETQRNKGNFPGRFSGRQFSNSRSEMNVSTLELGDSALYLCASTDSPGEVATGELFFGEGSRLTVL.

This clonotype has a count of ten or more. This chain joins TRBV6-6 and TRBJ2-1; TRBD1 aligns across 10 bases. The V segment lost 0 bases and the J segment 9 bases; nucleotides outside the gene matches: 8. Germline lookup yields CDR1 MNHNY and CDR2 SVGAGI (reference sequence). The CDR3 is 16 amino acids. The CDR3, as DNA: TGTGCCAGCAGTTACTCTGGGACAGGGGTTTTCGGTGAGCAGTTCTTC. Translation gives CASSYSGTGVFGEQFF.

This clonotype occurred a few times. The chain uses TRBV7-2 and TRBJ1-1; D call uncertain. Germline CDR1 SGHTA, CDR2 FQGNSA. This CDR3 comprises 12 residues. The ends were cut back, 5 bases at V and 6 bases at J, with 10 bases in the middle. The CDR3 region is CASSTTRAEAFF. The CDR3 region has the DNA TGTGCCAGCAGCACCACCCGGGCTGAAGCTTTCTTT.

In nucleotides, the CDR3 is TGTGCCAGCAGTTCACAGATAAGCAGCAATCAGCCCCAGCATTTT. It encodes CASSSQISSNQPQHF. The chain joins TRBV2 to TRBJ1-5; D is ambiguous. The V and J ends lost 5 bases and 1 base respectively, with 12 bases between them. The CDR3 runs to 15 residues. Germline V CDR1 and CDR2: SNHLY, FYNNEI.

At least ten counts were recorded for this clonotype. J is TRBJ2-1 and V is TRBV18; D assignment may be TRBD1 or TRBD2 (5 bases each). CDR3 size: 15 residues. V was shortened by 2 bases and J by 4 bases, with 12 bases between the two germline ends. The germline V gene has CDR1 KGHSH and CDR2 LQKENI. CDR3 DNA: TGTGCCAGCTCACCATTCGAGGGGCTTTACAATGAGCAGTTCTTC. Protein: CASSPFEGLYNEQFF.

The sample holds a few counts of this clonotype. The rearrangement links TRBV3-1 to TRBJ2-7, with D possibly being TRBD1 (6 bases). V was trimmed by 1 base and J by 0 bases, leaving 7 bases between them. The CDR3 is 14 residues long. CDR1 and CDR2 from the germline V gene are LGHDT and YNNKEL (reference sequence). This CDR3 is CASSQGDNSYEQYF. Written as DNA, the CDR3 is TGTGCCAGCAGCCAAGGGGACAACTCCTACGAGCAGTACTTC.

This clonotype was seen many times. CDR3 sequence: CASSLSSGANEKLFF. CDR3 coding DNA: TGTGCCAGCAGCTTAAGTTCAGGGGCTAATGAAAAACTGTTTTTT. This chain uses TRBV7-6 with TRBJ1-4; possible D gene TRBD1, 6 bases. CDR1 is SGHVS, CDR2 FNYEAQ, per germline. Trimming took 2 bases from V and 3 from J, leaving 10 bases between them. The CDR3 has 15 amino acids.